The 28 T cell receptor beta chains reported below all come from one sample, sequenced in a study of blood T cell repertoires in COVID-19. The repertoire was sequenced with immunoSEQ multiplex PCR; TCRdb's copy has only in-frame clones and lacks some. Altogether 90,000 to 150,000 clones are present, 82% being singletons, with the ten largest covering 9% to 14%. The sequencing input was peripheral blood. Source of these receptors: a human donor in a cohort sampled during active COVID-19.

The rearrangement joins TRBV3-1 (or the pseudogene TRBV3-2) to TRBJ2-1; 7 positions agree with TRBD2. The CDR3 is 16 amino acids. CDR1 is LGHDT, CDR2 YNNKEL, per germline (reference sequence). The V and J ends lost 1 base and 3 bases, in that order; junction bases with no gene match: 6. The chain's CDR3 is CASSQGAGVIYNEQFF. The CDR3 DNA sequence: TGTGCCAGCAGCCAAGGGGCGGGGGTTATCTACAATGAGCAGTTCTTC.

The CDR3 loop is CASSRGTGGTGELFF. The DNA for the CDR3 is TGTGCCAGCAGCCGCGGGACAGGAGGGACCGGGGAGCTGTTTTTT. This chain connects TRBV7-9 to TRBJ2-2, with TRBD1 identical over 8 bases. V trimming: 5 bases; J trimming: 5 bases; junction bases outside the gene matches: 7. This CDR3 has 15 residues. Germline values: CDR1 SEHNR, CDR2 FQNEAQ (reference sequence). The full variable domain, in which reference TRBV7-9 and TRBJ2-2 provide the parts outside the CDR3, is DTGVSQNPRHKITKRGQNVTFRCDPISEHNRLYWYRQTLGQGPEFLTYFQNEAQLEKSRLLSDRFSAERPKGSFSTLEIQRTEQGDSAMYLCASSRGTGGTGELFFGEGSRLTVL.

V usage is TRBV5-1 and J usage is TRBJ1-2; D is possibly TRBD1 (6 bases). The V gene's germline CDR1 is SGHRS and CDR2 YFSETQ. The CDR3 extends over 15 amino acids. The ends were cut back, 4 bases at V and 4 bases at J, with 17 bases in the middle. In DNA, the CDR3 is TGCGCCAGCAGCCCGTATATGACAGGAGGCTATGGCTACACCTTC. Its translation is CASSPYMTGGYGYTF.

The V gene is TRBV5-4, the J gene TRBJ1-5; 10 bases are a match to TRBD1. This CDR3 has 17 residues. Trimming took 4 bases from V and 2 from J; bases not matched to a gene: 9. Looked up from germline, CDR1 is SGHNT and CDR2 is YYREEE (reference sequence). The chain's CDR3 is CASSIDRGREGNQPQHF. The CDR3 DNA follows: TGTGCCAGCAGCATAGACAGGGGGCGCGAGGGCAATCAGCCCCAGCATTTT.

The chain uses TRBV11-3 and TRBJ2-3, with D possibly being TRBD2 (6 bases). The length of the CDR3 is 17 residues. V lost 5 bases and J 0 bases, leaving 18 bases between the germline ends. From germline, CDR1 is SGHNT and CDR2 YENEEA. The CDR3 region is CASSPGRSVSSTDTQYF. CDR3 in DNA: TGTGCCAGCAGCCCTGGGAGGTCGGTCTCTAGCACAGATACGCAGTATTTT.

The rearrangement joins TRBV19 to TRBJ2-1, with a tentative D call TRBD2 (7 bases). The germline CDR1 and CDR2 sequences are LNHDA and SQIVND (reference sequence). Trimming took off 1 base at V and 9 bases at J, with 13 bases between the two ends. The CDR3 length is 14 residues. CDR3 coding DNA: TGTGCCAGTAGTATAGGGGAGCGGGACACTGAGCAGTTCTTC. This encodes CASSIGERDTEQFF.

The V call is TRBV25-1, the J call TRBJ2-7; 8 nucleotides align to TRBD1. CDR3 length equals 14 residues. J gave up 1 base and V 6 bases, and 5 bases lay outside the gene matches. Germline loops: CDR1 MGHDK, CDR2 SYGVNS. CDR3: CASSDWDRSYEQYF. The CDR3, as DNA: TGTGCCAGCAGCGACTGGGACAGGTCCTACGAGCAGTACTTC.

This clone was detected only once. The rearrangement uses TRBV20-1 and TRBJ2-3, with a possible D match to TRBD1 (5 bases). V lost 3 bases, J lost 3 bases, and 13 bases lay in between. This CDR3 region has 14 residues. Germline V CDR1 and CDR2: DFQATT, SNEGSKA (reference sequence). The CDR3 DNA is TGCAGTGCTAGTCTCAGGGTAGGAACAGATACGCAGTATTTT. Amino acids: CSASLRVGTDTQYF.

This chain links TRBV4-3 with TRBJ1-3, with TRBD1 as a possible D gene (6 bases). Trimming removed 2 bases at V and 3 bases at J, with 11 bases between. The CDR3 spans 15 residues. The germline CDR1 and CDR2 sequences are LGHNA and YSLEER. CDR3 loop: CASSQITGFGNTIYF. The CDR3 bases are TGCGCCAGCAGCCAAATTACAGGGTTTGGAAACACCATATATTTT.

The V call is TRBV15, the J call TRBJ2-7; 10 nucleotides align to TRBD1. The V segment lost 3 bases and the J segment 2 bases; nucleotides outside the gene matches: 4. The CDR3 loop spans 15 amino acids. Germline V gives CDR1 LNHNV, CDR2 YYDKDF (reference sequence). CDR3 amino acids: CATSSATGGTYEQYF. The CDR3 DNA is TGTGCCACCAGCAGCGCGACAGGGGGCACCTACGAGCAGTACTTC.

DNA of the CDR3: TGTGCCAGCAGTTTACTAGCGGGGAACAATGAGCAGTTCTTC. It is translated as CASSLLAGNNEQFF. The chain recombines TRBV28 with TRBJ2-1; 9 bases match TRBD2. CDR1 is MDHEN, CDR2 SYDVKM, per germline. CDR3 length equals 14 residues. After removal of 2 bases from V and 5 bases from J, the junction contained 1 base not matched to a gene.

The rearrangement joins TRBV3-1 (or the pseudogene TRBV3-2) to TRBJ1-4; D possibly corresponds to TRBD1 (5 bases). The CDR3 is made up of 18 amino acids. Germline CDR1 is LGHDT and CDR2 is YNNKEL (reference sequence). Trimming removed 0 bases at V and 5 bases at J, with 19 bases between. CDR3 in amino acids: CASSQDPPRGSSNEKLFF. CDR3 coding DNA: TGTGCCAGCAGCCAAGACCCCCCTAGGGGCAGCTCAAATGAAAAACTGTTTTTT.

This clone occurred a few times. The CDR3 DNA reads TGTGCCAGCAGCTTAGCGGAGGGGTTTCTTCAGCCCCAGCATTTT. Translation: CASSLAEGFLQPQHF. The J gene is TRBJ1-5, the V gene TRBV7-9; D is perhaps TRBD1 (5 bases). The CDR3 is made up of 15 amino acids. CDR1 and CDR2 (germline): SEHNR, FQNEAQ (reference sequence). The V end was cut by 0 bases, the J end by 6 bases, with 12 bases between.

The rearrangement links TRBV6-5 to TRBJ2-5, with a weak D call TRBD1 (6 bases). Germline-derived CDR1 and CDR2 are MNHEY and SVGAGI. This CDR3 comprises 15 residues. V gave up 0 bases and J gave up 3 bases, with 11 bases separating them. The CDR3 is CASSYSQGMEETQYF. DNA for the CDR3: TGTGCCAGCAGTTACTCCCAGGGGATGGAAGAGACCCAGTACTTC.

V gene TRBV2 combines with J gene TRBJ2-1; a weak D match, TRBD1 (5 bases). CDR1 and CDR2 (germline): SNHLY, FYNNEI. Trimming removed 7 bases from V and 8 bases from J, with 18 bases in between. This CDR3 has 14 residues. This CDR3 reads CASNLQGPTDEQFF. The CDR3 DNA reads TGTGCCAGCAACCTCCAGGGCCCGACGGATGAGCAGTTCTTC. The full variable domain, rest sourced from reference TRBV2 and TRBJ2-1, is EPEVTQTPSHQVTQMGQEVILRCVPISNHLYFYWYRQILGQKVEFLVSFYNNEISEKSEIFDDQFSVERPDGSNFTLKIRSTKLEDSAMYFCASNLQGPTDEQFFGPGTRLTVL.

The chain combines TRBV9 with TRBJ2-1, with TRBD1 matching over 9 bases. Germline-derived CDR1 and CDR2 are SGDLS and YYNGEE. Trimming cost V 5 bases and J 0 bases; bases outside gene matches: 6. This CDR3 is built from 16 residues. CDR3 DNA sequence: TGTGCCAGCAGTGGGACAGGGATGGGCTCCTACAATGAGCAGTTCTTC. Translation: CASSGTGMGSYNEQFF.

The rearrangement links TRBV11-2 to TRBJ2-1, with TRBD2 as a possible D gene (6 bases). V lost 1 base to trimming and J lost 6 bases, with 16 bases between them. The V gene's germline CDR1 is SGHAT and CDR2 FQNNGV. CDR3 length: 16 residues. CDR3 residues: CASSLVASPGLNEQFF. The DNA for the CDR3 is TGTGCCAGCAGCTTAGTGGCTAGTCCGGGACTCAATGAGCAGTTCTTC. The full variable domain, in which reference TRBV11-2 and TRBJ2-1 provide the parts outside the CDR3, is EAGVAQSPRYKIIEKRQSVAFWCNPISGHATLYWYQQILGQGPKLLIQFQNNGVVDDSQLPKDRFSAERLKGVDSTLKIQPAKLEDSAVYLCASSLVASPGLNEQFFGPGTRLTVL.

This chain links TRBV7-9 with TRBJ1-1; weak D call: TRBD1 (6 bases). The CDR3 covers 13 residues. Trimming pared 1 base from V and 6 bases from J, leaving 9 bases between. Germline V gives CDR1 SEHNR, CDR2 FQNEAQ (reference sequence). The CDR3 region is CASSLDRTAEAFF. For the CDR3, the DNA is TGTGCCAGCAGCTTAGACAGGACAGCTGAAGCTTTCTTT.

The chain has TRBV5-1 and TRBJ2-7; D may be TRBD2 (6 bases). The CDR3 has 16 residues. Germline assignment: CDR1 SGHRS and CDR2 YFSETQ. V dropped 4 bases and J dropped 0 bases, with 17 bases sitting between them. CDR3 in DNA: TGCGCCAGCAGCCCGGCCGGGACTCAGAGCTCCTACGAGCAGTACTTC. Residues: CASSPAGTQSSYEQYF.

The chain recombines TRBV5-1 with TRBJ2-3, with D possibly TRBD2 on 6 matching bases. V lost 4 bases and J lost 0, with 15 bases in between. Germline V gene data show CDR1 as SGHRS and CDR2 as YFSETQ. The CDR3 is 16 residues long. This CDR3 is CASSPNSGSSTDTQYF. CDR3 nucleotides: TGCGCCAGCAGCCCAAATAGCGGATCGAGCACAGATACGCAGTATTTT.

The rearrangement uses TRBV4-1 and TRBJ2-7; TRBD1 aligns across 7 bases. This CDR3 comprises 16 residues. CDR1 and CDR2 from the germline V gene are MGHRA and YSYEKL. J was trimmed by 2 bases and V by 3 bases; bases with no gene match: 10. CDR3 in amino acids: CASSHQSGGKAYEQYF. The CDR3 coding sequence is TGCGCCAGCAGCCACCAATCAGGGGGAAAAGCCTACGAGCAGTACTTC.

This clone was counted a single time. The V gene is TRBV6-5, the J gene TRBJ2-4, with 10 bases aligning to TRBD1. J was trimmed by 2 bases and V by 6 bases; bases with no gene match: 4. The CDR3 loop spans 15 amino acids. Germline V gene lookup returns CDR1 MNHEY and CDR2 SVGAGI. The CDR3 sequence: CASRTGGESKNIQYF. The CDR3 DNA reads TGTGCCAGCAGGACAGGGGGCGAGTCCAAAAACATTCAGTACTTC.

This chain uses TRBV4-2 with TRBJ2-7; TRBD1 agrees at 10 bases. Losses at the gene ends were 3 bases for V and 4 bases for J; bases not matched to a gene: 6. Per germline, CDR1 LGHNA and CDR2 YNFKEQ. The CDR3 consists of 15 residues. CDR3: CASSQAGTGAYEQYF. For the CDR3, the DNA is TGTGCCAGCAGCCAGGCCGGGACAGGGGCTTACGAGCAGTACTTC.

The chain is built from TRBV25-1 and TRBJ1-2; 7 nucleotides align to TRBD1. V was clipped by 5 bases and J by 0 bases; unmatched bases: 3. The germline V gene has CDR1 MGHDK and CDR2 SYGVNS. The CDR3 extends over 14 amino acids. The CDR3 region is CASSSTGTNYGYTF. In DNA form, the CDR3 reads TGTGCCAGCAGTTCGACAGGGACTAACTATGGCTACACCTTC.

Written as DNA, the CDR3 is TGTGCCAGCAGCCCGACTAGCGAGGGTGAGCAGTTCTTC. Residues: CASSPTSEGEQFF. The rearrangement uses TRBV11-3 and TRBJ2-1; 8 nucleotides align to TRBD2. The trim removed 5 bases at V and 9 bases at J, leaving 6 bases unmatched. Per germline, CDR1 SGHNT and CDR2 YENEEA. This CDR3 has 13 residues.

The count of this clone is one. The chain carries TRBV28 and TRBJ2-7, with 11 bases lining up with TRBD2. The CDR3 loop spans 16 amino acids. V dropped 1 base and J dropped 0; count of bases not matched to a gene: 2. CDR1 MDHEN and CDR2 SYDVKM come from the germline V gene. The CDR3 coding sequence is TGTGCCAGCAGTTTATTCACTAGCGGGAGCTCCTACGAGCAGTACTTC. It yields the protein CASSLFTSGSSYEQYF.

The CDR3 DNA reads TGTGCCAGCAGCTTTCATAGCGGGGTATACTACAATGAGCAGTTCTTC. As protein: CASSFHSGVYYNEQFF. The V and J genes are TRBV14 and TRBJ2-1, with TRBD2 matching over 8 bases. The length of the CDR3 is 16 residues. The V gene's germline CDR1 is SGHDN and CDR2 FVKESK. The ends lost 5 bases at V and 3 bases at J; junction bases unmatched: 9.

V gene TRBV5-1 combines with J gene TRBJ2-2, with 9 positions matching TRBD1. The germline gives CDR1 SGHRS, CDR2 YFSETQ. The CDR3 is 15 residues long. The ends lost 3 bases at V and 4 bases at J; junction bases unmatched: 4. CDR3: CASSWDRVPTGELFF. The CDR3 DNA is TGCGCCAGCAGCTGGGACAGGGTCCCCACCGGGGAGCTGTTTTTT.